This T cell receptor beta chain is from a study of blood T cell repertoires in COVID-19. Looking at the study overall: Acute and convalescent COVID-19 specimens originated in the United States, Italy and Spain. In each case, the material was cDNA or gDNA derived from T cells, B-cell-depleted T cells, or PBMCs.

As handled by the study authors: It was from reference gene primer amplification that nucleated cell counts were estimated. This table comes from immunoSEQ multiplex PCR, and its TCRdb copy is limited to in-frame clones, with some not included. The V and J calls and clone size are taken from that table; D and trimming were inferred from the DNA. Here the sample spans approximately 190,000 clones, around 80% being singletons. Material for sequencing was peripheral blood. The TCR comes from a human donor in a cohort sampled during active COVID-19.

For the CDR3, the DNA is TGTGCCAGCAGCTCTAGCGGGGGGATGGAGACCCAGTACTTC. This codes for CASSSSGGMETQYF. V gene TRBV11-3 combines with J gene TRBJ2-5; 11 bases align to TRBD2. The trim removed 4 bases at V and 5 bases at J, leaving 3 bases unmatched. The CDR3 contains 14 residues. Germline V gives CDR1 SGHNT, CDR2 YENEEA.